The 19 T cell receptor beta chains below were found in one sample sequenced in a study of radiotherapy plus CTLA-4 blockade in lung cancer. Generated by immunoSEQ multiplex PCR, the TCRdb table keeps only in-frame clones and is missing some. The sample includes roughly 62,000 clones, around 76% of them seen just once. The sample in question was peripheral blood, obtained from a patient treated with radiotherapy plus ipilimumab. All receptors come from a human donor with non-small cell lung cancer who had a complete response to radiotherapy plus ipilimumab.

This clone has more than one count but fewer than ten. The V gene is TRBV7-3, the J gene TRBJ2-5; 13 bases are a match to TRBD2. Germline V gene sequence: CDR1 SGHTA, CDR2 FQGTGA. The CDR3 runs to 17 residues. V shed 1 base, J shed 2 bases, and the junction held 4 bases outside the gene matches. CDR3 protein: CASSLMPGLAGQETQYF. Here the CDR3 DNA reads TGTGCCAGCAGCTTAATGCCGGGACTAGCGGGACAAGAGACCCAGTACTTC.

CDR3: CASSQGQGRGGYTF. CDR3 nucleotide sequence: TGCGCCAGCAGCCAAGGTCAGGGAAGGGGTGGCTACACCTTC. V gene TRBV4-3 combines with J gene TRBJ1-2, with D tentatively TRBD1 (5 bases). V gave up 1 base and J gave up 7 bases, with 13 bases separating them. This CDR3 is 14 amino acids long. CDR1 is LGHNA, CDR2 YSLEER, per germline.

The chain recombines TRBV7-9 with TRBJ2-1, with D possibly TRBD2 on 6 matching bases. Germline CDR1 and CDR2: SEHNR and FQNEAQ (reference sequence). CDR3 length equals 13 residues. Deletions cut 3 bases from V and 7 bases from J, with 10 bases between. CDR3 region: CASSLAGTNEQFF. The CDR3 DNA follows: TGTGCCAGCAGCTTGGCGGGAACAAATGAGCAGTTCTTC.

This chain joins TRBV2 and TRBJ2-3, with 7 bases identical to TRBD1. V dropped 3 bases and J dropped 1; count of bases not matched to a gene: 1. The CDR3 extends over 14 amino acids. CDR1 SNHLY and CDR2 FYNNEI come from the germline V gene. CDR3 bases: TGTGCCAGCAGTGATACAGGGGGCACAGATACGCAGTATTTT. Translated, it gives CASSDTGGTDTQYF.

The chain recombines TRBV6-1 with TRBJ2-3, with TRBD2 identical over 9 bases. Germline lookup yields CDR1 MNHNS and CDR2 SASEGT. The CDR3 has 17 amino acids. Losses at the gene ends were 3 bases for V and 0 bases for J; bases not matched to a gene: 7. The CDR3 reads CASSDKREAASTDTQYF. The CDR3 DNA is TGTGCCAGCAGTGATAAGCGGGAGGCCGCTAGCACAGATACGCAGTATTTT.

The chain employs TRBV28 and TRBJ1-1; the D gene is possibly TRBD1 (5 bases). Trimming pared 7 bases from V and 5 bases from J, leaving 20 bases between. The germline gives CDR1 MDHEN, CDR2 SYDVKM. The CDR3 extends over 15 amino acids. This CDR3 is CASKGGGRVRTEAFF. The CDR3 DNA is TGTGCCAGCAAGGGCGGGGGAAGGGTTCGGACTGAAGCTTTCTTT.

The rearrangement uses TRBV6-5 and TRBJ2-7; 8 nucleotides line up with TRBD1. Germline V lookup: CDR1 MNHEY, CDR2 SVGAGI. This CDR3 has 13 amino acids. V shed 0 bases, J shed 6 bases, and the junction held 1 base outside the gene matches. DNA of the CDR3: TGTGCCAGCAGTTACTCCGGACAGGGCGAGCAGTACTTC. This codes for CASSYSGQGEQYF.

This sequence joins TRBV5-4 and TRBJ2-7; D might be TRBD2 (5 bases). The V and J ends lost 1 base and 4 bases respectively, with 12 bases between them. Germline assignment: CDR1 SGHNT and CDR2 YYREEE (reference sequence). This CDR3 is built from 14 residues. For the CDR3, the DNA is TGTGCCAGCAGCTTGTCGTCGGGATTTTACGAGCAGTACTTC. Residues: CASSLSSGFYEQYF.

This chain joins TRBV14 and TRBJ2-2; D remains ambiguous. The CDR3 runs 17 residues. CDR1 is SGHDN, CDR2 FVKESK, per germline. V was trimmed by 0 bases and J by 5 bases, leaving 16 bases between them. The CDR3 loop is CASSQDHIVSLTGELFF. The CDR3 nucleotides are TGTGCCAGCAGCCAAGATCATATAGTAAGCTTAACCGGGGAGCTGTTTTTT. Full variable domain (rest looked up from reference TRBV14 and TRBJ2-2): EAGVTQFPSHSVIEKGQTVTLRCDPISGHDNLYWYRRVMGKEIKFLLHFVKESKQDESGMPNNRFLAERTGGTYSTLKVQPAELEDSGVYFCASSQDHIVSLTGELFFGEGSRLTVL.

In regard to this clone: The limits of the CDR3 on the DNA are not certain, so only TCRdb's listed CDR3 is given. This sequence joins TRBV7-8 and TRBJ2-5; the D segment call TRBD1 is taken from the table without a DNA check. Per germline, CDR1 SGHVS and CDR2 FQNEAQ. Inclusive of both ends, the CDR3 amounts to 15 amino acids. This CDR3 is CASSFGPGGLYEQYF.

The rearrangement uses TRBV11-2 and TRBJ2-3; no definite D call. The CDR3 contains 12 residues. Trimming cost V 5 bases and J 5 bases, with 8 bases left between them. Germline values: CDR1 SGHAT, CDR2 FQNNGV. The DNA of the CDR3 is TGTGCCAGCAGCCCTAGAGGAGATACGCAGTATTTT. Amino acid sequence: CASSPRGDTQYF.

The gene calls are TRBV18 and TRBJ2-7; 8 bases agree with TRBD1. Germline V gene data show CDR1 as KGHSH and CDR2 as LQKENI. Trimming cost V 3 bases and J 5 bases; bases outside gene matches: 9. The CDR3 totals 15 residues. CDR3 nucleotide sequence: TGTGCCAGCTCACCGCTCGGACAGGGAAGCCACGAGCAGTACTTC. It is translated as CASSPLGQGSHEQYF.

This chain uses TRBV15 with TRBJ1-4; maybe TRBD1 (5 bases). CDR1 is LNHNV, CDR2 YYDKDF, per germline (reference sequence). Between the trimmed V and J ends, which lost 0 bases and 7 bases, there was a span of 15 bases. The CDR3 sequence is 16 residues long. The CDR3 protein is CATSRDGRGAGEKLFF. The CDR3 DNA reads TGTGCCACCAGCAGAGATGGGAGGGGAGCCGGTGAAAAACTGTTTTTT. Looking up the rest from reference TRBV15 and TRBJ1-4 gives the full variable domain: DAMVIQNPRYQVTQFGKPVTLSCSQTLNHNVMYWYQQKSSQAPKLLFHYYDKDFNNEADTPDNFQSRRPNTSFCFLDIRSPGLGDTAMYLCATSRDGRGAGEKLFFGSGTQLSVL.

The chain combines TRBV7-2 with TRBJ1-2; D unresolved. The V gene's germline CDR1 is SGHTA and CDR2 FQGNSA. This CDR3 region has 14 residues. V was cut by 1 base and J by 7 bases, with 13 bases left in between. The CDR3 sequence: CASSLVSSGSGYTF. CDR3 bases: TGTGCCAGCAGCTTAGTATCTTCGGGGTCTGGCTACACCTTC.

This clone was seen a few times. This sequence joins TRBV6-5 and TRBJ2-7, with unresolved D. Germline V gene data show CDR1 as MNHEY and CDR2 as SVGAGI. CDR3 length equals 12 residues. The ends were cut back, 4 bases at V and 5 bases at J, with 9 bases in the middle. CDR3 DNA: TGTGCCAGCAGTTCTAGTTGGCACGAGCAGTACTTC. Translated, it gives CASSSSWHEQYF.

The CDR3 region is CASGPRDSFEQYF. For the CDR3, the DNA is TGTGCCAGCGGTCCCCGGGACAGCTTCGAGCAGTACTTC. The chain carries TRBV27 and TRBJ2-7; 7 bases are a match to TRBD1. Unmatched junction bases numbered 10, after V lost 8 bases and J lost 6 bases. CDR3 length equals 13 residues. CDR1 and CDR2 (germline): MNHEY, SMNVEV (reference sequence).

This chain uses TRBV7-9 with TRBJ2-1; D uncertain. The germline V gene has CDR1 SEHNR and CDR2 FQNEAQ (reference sequence). The CDR3 is made up of 13 amino acids. V dropped 5 bases and J dropped 0 bases, with 5 bases sitting between them. CDR3 nucleotide sequence: TGTGCCAGCAGCCCGGGCTCCTACAATGAGCAGTTCTTC. As protein: CASSPGSYNEQFF.

The chain employs TRBV7-3 and TRBJ2-5, with 12 bases aligning to TRBD2. Looked up from germline, CDR1 is SGHTA and CDR2 is FQGTGA. The V segment lost 3 bases and the J segment 3 bases; nucleotides outside the gene matches: 8. This CDR3 is 17 amino acids long. For the CDR3, the DNA is TGTGCCAGCAGCTTCGGGACCGGACTAGCGGGAAAAGAGACCCAGTACTTC. It is translated as CASSFGTGLAGKETQYF.

This sequence joins TRBV4-1 and TRBJ2-1, with 10 bases matching TRBD2. CDR1 and CDR2 from the germline V gene are MGHRA and YSYEKL. The length of the CDR3 is 19 residues. J gave up 4 bases and V 2 bases, and 14 bases lay outside the gene matches. The CDR3 region is CASSQIAGGSLDVYNEQFF. The CDR3 DNA sequence: TGCGCCAGCAGCCAAATAGCGGGAGGTTCCCTAGACGTTTACAATGAGCAGTTCTTC.